This entry features one TCR beta chain sequence. This record belongs to a study of OX40 agonist ivuxolimab in advanced cancers. CDR3 size: 15 residues. Germline-derived CDR1 and CDR2 are SEHNR and FQNEAQ (reference sequence). V lost 3 bases and J lost 5, with 15 bases in between. Sequencing was performed with immunoSEQ multiplex PCR; in TCRdb, only in-frame clones are kept and a portion is missing. The sample records over 70,000 clones, 85% to 90% being singletons. The TCR originated in an adult with an advanced solid tumor such as melanoma, head and neck, liver or kidney cancer. V usage is TRBV7-9 and J usage is TRBJ2-3; D tentatively fits TRBD1 or TRBD2 (6 bases each). Sample: CD4+ or CD8+ T cells sorted from blood, taken in a trial of the OX40 agonist ivuxolimab. The CDR3 DNA reads as TGTGCCAGCAGCTTTCGGGGGCAGCTTCTAGATACGCAGTATTTT. As protein: CASSFRGQLLDTQYF.